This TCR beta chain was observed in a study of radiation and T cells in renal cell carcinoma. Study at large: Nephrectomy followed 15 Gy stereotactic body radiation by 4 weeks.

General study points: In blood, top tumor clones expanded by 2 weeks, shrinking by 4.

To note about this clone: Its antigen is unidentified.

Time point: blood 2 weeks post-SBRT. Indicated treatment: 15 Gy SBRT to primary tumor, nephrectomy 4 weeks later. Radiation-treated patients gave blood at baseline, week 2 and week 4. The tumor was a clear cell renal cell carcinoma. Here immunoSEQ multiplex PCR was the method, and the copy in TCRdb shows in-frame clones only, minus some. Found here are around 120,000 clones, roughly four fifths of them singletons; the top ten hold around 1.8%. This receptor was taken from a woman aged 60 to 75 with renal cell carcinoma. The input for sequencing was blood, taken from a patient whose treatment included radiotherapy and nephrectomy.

The CDR3 sequence: CASSQAGGQFEAFF. CDR3 nucleotide sequence: TGTGCCAGCAGCCAAGCAGGCGGCCAGTTTGAAGCTTTCTTT. This chain uses TRBV4-2 with TRBJ1-1; D call uncertain. Trimming pared 1 base from V and 7 bases from J, leaving 13 bases between. Germline values: CDR1 LGHNA, CDR2 YNFKEQ. This CDR3 is built from 14 residues.